This T cell receptor beta chain came from a study of OX40 agonist ivuxolimab in advanced cancers. In the study overall: Ivuxolimab was a fully human IgG2 agonistic monoclonal antibody targeting the costimulatory receptor OX40 (CD134). Intravenous ivuxolimab was administered to patients every 2 weeks at six dose levels: 0.01, 0.1, 0.3, 1.5, 3 and 10 mg/kg. Of the approximately 54 patients in dose escalation, 19 had hepatocellular carcinoma, some 15 had melanoma, 9 had renal cell carcinoma and 9 had head and neck cancer. In the dose-escalation cohort, approximately 82% of patients were male, and the mean age was approximately 60 years with a range of roughly 20 to 79. Prior anti-PD-1, anti-PD-L1 or anti-CTLA-4 therapy was permitted, and approximately 40% of dose-escalation patients had received checkpoint inhibitors. Partial responses were achieved by three dose-escalation patients, of whom one had hepatocellular carcinoma and two had cutaneous melanoma. The purpose of peripheral TCRbeta sequencing was to test whether ivuxolimab changed TCR sequence diversity and led to clonal T-cell expansion. The monotherapy dose-escalation portion (N of about 49 patients) of the phase I ivuxolimab trial is reported in the paper.

Genomic DNA was extracted from sorted cells for sequencing of the TCRbeta CDR3 region. The immunoSEQ Assay was used for sequencing of TCRbeta CDR3 regions. TCRdb retrieved this table from immuneACCESS and kept in-frame rearrangements only. Not all clones are present; in checked studies, unresolved V genes account for under half, and no reason is known for the remainder. Across this sample there are roughly 70,000 clones, with about 90% seen only once. Approximately 6% of the sample lies in the top ten. Patients with autoimmune disease history or receiving systemic immunosuppression were excluded from the trial. Peripheral blood for TCR sequencing was collected from all dose cohorts at baseline, on cycle 4 day 1, and on cycle 7 day 1. Samples came from an open-label, multicenter, first-in-human phase I dose-escalation trial of ivuxolimab. Adults with locally advanced or metastatic melanoma, renal cell, hepatocellular, or head and neck squamous cell carcinoma were enrolled in the trial. Before TCR sequencing, CD4+ T cells and CD8+ T cells from peripheral blood were sorted into separate populations.

Here is what the overall study found, with its caveats: The antigen specificity of the clonally expanded peripheral T cells was not determined. On average, CD8+ T cells showed more expanded clones than CD4+ T cells after ivuxolimab. In partial responders in the 0.1-3.0 mg/kg groups, normalized peripheral clonal expansion was found to be among the lowest, especially among CD8+ T cells. Low levels of normalized T-cell clonal expansion were also seen in some patients who did not respond. At doses from 0.1 to 3.0 mg/kg, clonal expansion was seen in both CD4+ and CD8+ blood T cells between baseline and week 6.

V is cut by 2 bases and J by 3 bases, and the space between the germline ends is 13 bases. Including the terminal cysteine and phenylalanine, the CDR3 comprises 16 residues. The retained sequence is limited to the CDR3, 48 bases, with the frame set at the first base. CDR1 and CDR2 were assigned from the germline V gene as MGHRA and YSYEKL. A word on this clone: Its antigen is currently not known. No qualities accompany the bases; no much larger clone lies one base away.

Sample: CD4+ or CD8+ T cells sorted from blood, taken in a trial of the OX40 agonist ivuxolimab. The rearrangement combines TRBV4-1 with TRBJ2-2, and perhaps TRBD2 as D gene, on 6 matching bases. The TCR was taken from an adult with an advanced solid tumor such as melanoma, head and neck, liver or kidney cancer. The CDR3 here reads CASSQSAEGHTGELFF. The DNA sequence is given as TGCGCCAGCAGCCAATCAGCGGAGGGGCACACCGGGGAGCTGTTTTTT.